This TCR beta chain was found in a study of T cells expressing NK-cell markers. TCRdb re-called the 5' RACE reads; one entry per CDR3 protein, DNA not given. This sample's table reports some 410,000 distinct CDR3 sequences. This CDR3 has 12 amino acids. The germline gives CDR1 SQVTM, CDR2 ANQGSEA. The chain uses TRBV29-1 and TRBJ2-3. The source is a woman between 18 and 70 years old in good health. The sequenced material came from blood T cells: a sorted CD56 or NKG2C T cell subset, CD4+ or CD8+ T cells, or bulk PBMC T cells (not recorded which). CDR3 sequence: CSVVWRTDTQYF.